Included here is one T cell receptor (beta chain) sequence, with context. Its specificity is unknown. The source of the sample is a study of response to subunit inactivated influenza vaccine. Study-wide points: The authors offered the suggestion that each seasonal influenza vaccination recruits few new T cells.

Trimming took off 6 bases at V and 1 base at J, with 9 bases between the two ends. Germline-derived CDR1 and CDR2 are MGHDK and SYGVNS. The CDR3 loop spans 13 amino acids. TCRdb recomputed calls from the RT-PCR reads with MiXCR, one row per CDR3 protein. The repertoire includes 650,000 to 700,000 distinct CDR3 sequences, approximately 14% of them detected once, and around a tenth sits in the top ten. The source is a man in his forties or fifties who received an inactivated influenza vaccine. This sample comprised PBMCs from blood, obtained 11 to 12 days after vaccination. The chain links TRBV25-1 to TRBJ1-1; TRBD1 might be the D (5 bases). The CDR3, as DNA: TGTGCCAGCAGCAAAGGGGCGAACACTGAAGCTTTCTTT. Translating it yields CASSKGANTEAFF.